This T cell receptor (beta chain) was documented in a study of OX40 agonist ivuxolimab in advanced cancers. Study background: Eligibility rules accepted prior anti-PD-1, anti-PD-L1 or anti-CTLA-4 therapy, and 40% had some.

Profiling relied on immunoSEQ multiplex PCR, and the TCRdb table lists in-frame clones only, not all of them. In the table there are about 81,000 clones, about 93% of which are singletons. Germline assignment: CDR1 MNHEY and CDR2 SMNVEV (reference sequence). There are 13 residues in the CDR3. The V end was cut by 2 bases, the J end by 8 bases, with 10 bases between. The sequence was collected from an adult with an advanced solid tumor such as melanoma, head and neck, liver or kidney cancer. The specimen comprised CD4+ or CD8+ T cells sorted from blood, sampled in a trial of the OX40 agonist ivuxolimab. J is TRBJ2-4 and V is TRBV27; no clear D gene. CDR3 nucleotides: TGTGCCAGCAGTTTAAGCCCCTATTACATTCAGTACTTC. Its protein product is CASSLSPYYIQYF.